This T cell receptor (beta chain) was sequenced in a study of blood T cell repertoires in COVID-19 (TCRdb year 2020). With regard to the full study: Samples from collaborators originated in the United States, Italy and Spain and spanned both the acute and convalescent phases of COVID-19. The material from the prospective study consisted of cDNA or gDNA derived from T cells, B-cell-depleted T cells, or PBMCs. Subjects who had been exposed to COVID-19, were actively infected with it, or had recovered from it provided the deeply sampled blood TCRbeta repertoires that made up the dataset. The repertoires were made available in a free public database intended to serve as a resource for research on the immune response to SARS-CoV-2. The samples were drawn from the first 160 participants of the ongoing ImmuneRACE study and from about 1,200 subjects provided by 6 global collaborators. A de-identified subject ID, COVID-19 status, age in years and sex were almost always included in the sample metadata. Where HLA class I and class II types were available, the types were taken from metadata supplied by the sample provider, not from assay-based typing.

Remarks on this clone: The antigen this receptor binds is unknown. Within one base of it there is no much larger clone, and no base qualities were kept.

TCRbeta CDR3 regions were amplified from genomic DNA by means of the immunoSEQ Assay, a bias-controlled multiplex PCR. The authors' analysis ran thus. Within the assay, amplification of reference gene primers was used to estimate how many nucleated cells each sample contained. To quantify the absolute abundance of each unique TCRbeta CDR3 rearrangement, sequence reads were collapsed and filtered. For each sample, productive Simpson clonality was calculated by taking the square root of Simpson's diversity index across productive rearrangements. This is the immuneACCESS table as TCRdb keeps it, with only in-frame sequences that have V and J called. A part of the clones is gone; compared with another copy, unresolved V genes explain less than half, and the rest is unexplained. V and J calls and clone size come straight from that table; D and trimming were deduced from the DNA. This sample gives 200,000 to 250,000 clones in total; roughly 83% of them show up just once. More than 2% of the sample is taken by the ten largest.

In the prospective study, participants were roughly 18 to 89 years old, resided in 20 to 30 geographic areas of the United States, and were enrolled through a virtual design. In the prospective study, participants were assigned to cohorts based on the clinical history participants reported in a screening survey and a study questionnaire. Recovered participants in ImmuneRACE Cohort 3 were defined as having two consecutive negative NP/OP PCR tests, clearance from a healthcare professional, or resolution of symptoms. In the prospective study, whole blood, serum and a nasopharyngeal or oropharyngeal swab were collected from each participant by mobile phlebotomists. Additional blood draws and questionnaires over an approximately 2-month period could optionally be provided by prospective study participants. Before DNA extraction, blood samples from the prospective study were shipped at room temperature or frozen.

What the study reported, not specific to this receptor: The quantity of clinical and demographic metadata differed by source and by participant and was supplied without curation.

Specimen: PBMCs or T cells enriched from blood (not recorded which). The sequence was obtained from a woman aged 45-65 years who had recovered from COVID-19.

CDR3 protein: CASSSRSGVRTDTQYF. The nucleotides read TGTGCCAGCAGTTCCCGGTCGGGAGTAAGGACAGATACGCAGTATTTT. The V gene is TRBV6-5 and the J gene is TRBJ2-3; the best D guess is TRBD2, with 6 bases matching. In the germline V gene, CDR1 corresponds to MNHEY and CDR2 to SVGAGI. Including cysteine and phenylalanine, the CDR3 has 16 amino acids. This entry keeps only the CDR3 DNA: 48 bases, framed from base 1. V is clipped by 4 bases and J by 3 bases, and the sequence between their germline boundaries is 17 bases long.